This T cell receptor (beta chain) derives from a study of OX40 agonist ivuxolimab in advanced cancers. Study overall: Each dose-escalation patient presented with hepatocellular carcinoma, melanoma, renal cell or head and neck cancer.

Assay: immunoSEQ multiplex PCR; the TCRdb copy retains only in-frame clones and omits some. The sample carries about 50,000 clones, 85% to 95% recorded once. As to this clone: Its specificity is unknown.

Study-level results: Among some nonresponders, normalized T-cell clonal expansion was also low. In the 0.1-3.0 mg/kg groups, partial responders showed among the lowest expansion.

Germline CDR1 and CDR2: SGHTA and FQGNSA. CDR3 size: 13 residues. Trimming took off 1 base at V and 7 bases at J, with 10 bases between the two ends. The gene calls are TRBV7-2 and TRBJ1-1, with D unresolved. This clonotype originated in an adult with an advanced solid tumor such as melanoma, head and neck, liver or kidney cancer. Sequenced here: CD4+ or CD8+ T cells sorted from blood, sampled in a trial of the OX40 agonist ivuxolimab. The CDR3: CASSLDLDSEAFF. In nucleotides, the CDR3 is TGTGCCAGCAGCTTAGATCTGGATAGTGAAGCTTTCTTT. Supplemented by reference TRBV7-2 and TRBJ1-1, the full variable domain reads GAGVSQSPSNKVTEKGKDVELRCDPISGHTALYWYRQSLGQGLEFLIYFQGNSAPDKSGLPSDRFSAERTGGSVSTLTIQRTQQEDSAVYLCASSLDLDSEAFFGQGTRLTVV.